The 6 T cell receptor beta chains listed next were all sequenced from one sample in a study of human T cells and chemical hapten exposure. TCRdb fed the RACE reads into MiXCR, producing one record per CDR3 protein. The table has under 200,000 distinct CDR3 sequences, approximately 31% seen once. Specified time point: pre-sensitization, week 0. Noted treatment: therapeutic diphenylcyclopropenone sensitization with weekly scalp DPC. The specimen comprised whole blood, sampled in connection with sensitization to the hapten diphenylcyclopropenone (DPC). These receptors originate from a woman under 40 with alopecia areata. Some clones in this sample may be carry-over from other donors' samples.

The chain has TRBV20-1 and TRBJ2-7, with 10 bases lining up with TRBD1. From germline, CDR1 is DFQATT and CDR2 SNEGSKA (reference sequence). This CDR3 spans 12 amino acids. With V trimmed by 5 bases and J by 2 bases, 0 bases remained unmatched. The CDR3 reads CSADRGPYEQYF. The DNA for the CDR3 is TGCAGTGCTGACAGGGGGCCCTACGAGCAGTACTTC.

The chain employs TRBV28 and TRBJ1-1; 7 nucleotides agree with TRBD1. Germline V gene sequence: CDR1 MDHEN, CDR2 SYDVKM. The CDR3 is made up of 14 amino acids. Unmatched junction bases numbered 4, after V lost 6 bases and J lost 0 bases. The chain's CDR3 is CASRTGLMNTEAFF. DNA of the CDR3: TGTGCCAGCAGGACAGGGCTTATGAACACTGAAGCTTTCTTT.

CDR3 sequence: CSARGPSYNEQFF. The CDR3 region has the DNA TGCAGTGCCCGCGGACCCTCCTACAATGAGCAGTTCTTC. The chain carries TRBV20-1 and TRBJ2-1; no clear D. V dropped 6 bases and J dropped 0 bases, with 9 bases sitting between them. The germline V gene has CDR1 DFQATT and CDR2 SNEGSKA (reference sequence). This CDR3 is built from 13 residues.

This chain links TRBV28 with TRBJ2-5, with a tentative D call TRBD2 (6 bases). The CDR3 extends over 15 amino acids. The germline V gene has CDR1 MDHEN and CDR2 SYDVKM. V lost 2 bases, J lost 4 bases, and 14 bases lay in between. As DNA, the CDR3 is TGTGCCAGCAGTTTAACGGGACTCCTTACAGAGACCCAGTACTTC. Amino acid sequence: CASSLTGLLTETQYF.

This rearrangement joins TRBV2 to TRBJ1-2; TRBD1 might be the D (5 bases). The CDR3 has 13 amino acids. V was cut by 1 base and J by 5 bases, with 8 bases left in between. Germline CDR1 SNHLY, CDR2 FYNNEI. DNA for the CDR3: TGTGCCAGCAGTGAAGTGGGGACGTATGGCTACACCTTC. Translation gives CASSEVGTYGYTF.

The J gene is TRBJ1-1, the V gene TRBV20-1, with D perhaps TRBD1 (5 bases). Between the trimmed V and J ends, which lost 3 bases and 3 bases, there was a span of 23 bases. Germline values: CDR1 DFQATT, CDR2 SNEGSKA (reference sequence). This CDR3 contains 17 residues. Written as DNA, the CDR3 is TGCAGTGCTAGGAAGAGTGGGGGGGGAGTACGAGACACTGAAGCTTTCTTT. Translating it yields CSARKSGGGVRDTEAFF.